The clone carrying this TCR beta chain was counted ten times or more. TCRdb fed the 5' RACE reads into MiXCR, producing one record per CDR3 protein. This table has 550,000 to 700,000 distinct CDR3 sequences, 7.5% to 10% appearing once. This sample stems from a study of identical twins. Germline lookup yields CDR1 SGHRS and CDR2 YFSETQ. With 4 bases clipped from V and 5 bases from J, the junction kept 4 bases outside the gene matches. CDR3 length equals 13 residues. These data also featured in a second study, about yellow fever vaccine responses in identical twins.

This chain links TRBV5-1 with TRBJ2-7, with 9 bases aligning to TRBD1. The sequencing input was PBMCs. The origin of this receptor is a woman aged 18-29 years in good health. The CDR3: CASSPGTGHEQYF. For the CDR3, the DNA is TGCGCCAGCAGCCCGGGGACAGGGCACGAGCAGTACTTC.